The clone carrying this T cell receptor beta chain appeared many times. Trimming took 2 bases from V and 0 from J; bases not matched to a gene: 19. This CDR3 has 22 residues. These data are taken from a study of T cells in Graves' hyperthyroidism and ophthalmopathy. The investigators amplified TCR beta CDR3 regions from RNA transcripts. HTBI primers were employed in a first-round RT-PCR of the TCR CDR3. From the multiplex PCR reads, TCRdb called clonotypes with MiXCR, one entry per CDR3 protein. The sample shows 300,000 to 450,000 distinct CDR3 sequences, about 14% of them seen only once. The sequence came from a woman aged 25 to 39 with Graves' ophthalmopathy. The V gene is TRBV12-3 or TRBV12-4, the J gene TRBJ2-2; 9 bases fit TRBD2. Sequencing was performed on blood. DNA of the CDR3: TGTGCCAGCAGTTTATATAATTTGAAGTACAGCGGGGGGACAACGAACACCGGGGAGCTGTTTTTT. Its protein product is CASSLYNLKYSGGTTNTGELFF.